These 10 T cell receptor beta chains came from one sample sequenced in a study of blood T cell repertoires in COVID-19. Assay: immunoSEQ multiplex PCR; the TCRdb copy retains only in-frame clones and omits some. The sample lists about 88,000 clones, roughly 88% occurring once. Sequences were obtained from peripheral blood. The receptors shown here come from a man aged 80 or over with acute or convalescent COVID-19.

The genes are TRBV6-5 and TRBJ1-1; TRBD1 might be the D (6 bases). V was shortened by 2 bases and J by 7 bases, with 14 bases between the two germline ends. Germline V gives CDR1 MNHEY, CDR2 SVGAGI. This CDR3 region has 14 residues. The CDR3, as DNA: TGTGCCAGCAGTTACGGGACAAGGGGCGGTGAAGCTTTCTTT. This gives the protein CASSYGTRGGEAFF.

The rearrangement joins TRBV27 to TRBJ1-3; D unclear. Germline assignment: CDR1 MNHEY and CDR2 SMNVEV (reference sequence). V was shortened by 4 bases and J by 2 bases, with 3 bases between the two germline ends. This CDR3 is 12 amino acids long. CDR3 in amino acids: CASSSPGNTIYF. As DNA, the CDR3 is TGTGCCAGCAGTTCTCCTGGAAACACCATATATTTT.

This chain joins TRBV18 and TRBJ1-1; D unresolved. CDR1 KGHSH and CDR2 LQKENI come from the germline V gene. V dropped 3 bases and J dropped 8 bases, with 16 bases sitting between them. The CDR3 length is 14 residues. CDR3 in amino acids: CASSPVTQTKEAFF. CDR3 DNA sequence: TGTGCCAGCTCACCCGTGACGCAGACAAAAGAAGCTTTCTTT.

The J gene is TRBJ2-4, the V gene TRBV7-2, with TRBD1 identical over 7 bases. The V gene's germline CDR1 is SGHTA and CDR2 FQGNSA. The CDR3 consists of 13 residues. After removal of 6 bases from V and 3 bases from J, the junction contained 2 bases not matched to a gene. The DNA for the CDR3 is TGTGCCAGCAGTCGGGACAGCAAAAACATTCAGTACTTC. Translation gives CASSRDSKNIQYF.

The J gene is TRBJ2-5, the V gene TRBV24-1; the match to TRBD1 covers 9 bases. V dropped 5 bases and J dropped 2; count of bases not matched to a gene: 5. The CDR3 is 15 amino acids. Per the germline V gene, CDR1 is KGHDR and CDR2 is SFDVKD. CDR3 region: CATSALDRGQETQYF. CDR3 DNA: TGTGCCACCAGTGCCCTAGACAGGGGGCAAGAGACCCAGTACTTC.

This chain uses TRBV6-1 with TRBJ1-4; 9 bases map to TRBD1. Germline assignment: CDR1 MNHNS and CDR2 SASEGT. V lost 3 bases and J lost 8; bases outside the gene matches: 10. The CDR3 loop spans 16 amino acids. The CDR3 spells CASSDDWTGVGEKLFF. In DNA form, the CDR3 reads TGTGCCAGCAGTGATGACTGGACAGGGGTAGGGGAAAAACTGTTTTTT.

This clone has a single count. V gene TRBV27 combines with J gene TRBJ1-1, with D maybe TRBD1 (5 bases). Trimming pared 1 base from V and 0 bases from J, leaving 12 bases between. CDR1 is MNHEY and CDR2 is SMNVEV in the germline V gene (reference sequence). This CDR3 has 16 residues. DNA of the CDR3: TGTGCCAGCAGTTTATTGGGGGGGGGTTTGAACACTGAAGCTTTCTTT. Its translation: CASSLLGGGLNTEAFF.

CDR3 nucleotide sequence: TGTGCCACCCGGGGCGGCTTTGGGACAGGCCATCGGGTGAACTATGGCTACACCTTC. Translated, it gives CATRGGFGTGHRVNYGYTF. The chain is built from TRBV10-3 and TRBJ1-2; the match to TRBD1 covers 8 bases. The CDR3 contains 19 residues. Germline CDR1 and CDR2: ENHRY and SYGVKD. Losses at the gene ends were 10 bases for V and 2 bases for J; bases not matched to a gene: 24.

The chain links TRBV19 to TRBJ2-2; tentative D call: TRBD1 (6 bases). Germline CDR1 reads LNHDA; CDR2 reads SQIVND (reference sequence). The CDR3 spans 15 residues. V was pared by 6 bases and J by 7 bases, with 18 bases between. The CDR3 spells CASSETGFWDGELFF. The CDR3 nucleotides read TGTGCCAGTAGCGAAACAGGGTTTTGGGACGGGGAGCTGTTTTTT.

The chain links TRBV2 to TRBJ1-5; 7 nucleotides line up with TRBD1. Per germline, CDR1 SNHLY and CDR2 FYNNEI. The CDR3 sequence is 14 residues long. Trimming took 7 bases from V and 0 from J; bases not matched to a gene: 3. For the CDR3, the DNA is TGTGCCAGCAAGGGGACAGCTAGCAATCAGCCCCAGCATTTT. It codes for CASKGTASNQPQHF.